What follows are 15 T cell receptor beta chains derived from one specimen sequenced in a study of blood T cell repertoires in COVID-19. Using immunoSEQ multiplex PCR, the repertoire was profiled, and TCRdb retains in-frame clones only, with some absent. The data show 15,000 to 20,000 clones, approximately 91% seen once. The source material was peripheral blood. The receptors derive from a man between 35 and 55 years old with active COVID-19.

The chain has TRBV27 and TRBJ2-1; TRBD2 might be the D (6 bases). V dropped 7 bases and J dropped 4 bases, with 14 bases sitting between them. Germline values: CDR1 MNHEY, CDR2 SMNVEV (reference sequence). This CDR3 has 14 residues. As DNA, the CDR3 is TGTGCCAGCACCGATCGGGACTTTTACAATGAGCAGTTCTTC. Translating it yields CASTDRDFYNEQFF.

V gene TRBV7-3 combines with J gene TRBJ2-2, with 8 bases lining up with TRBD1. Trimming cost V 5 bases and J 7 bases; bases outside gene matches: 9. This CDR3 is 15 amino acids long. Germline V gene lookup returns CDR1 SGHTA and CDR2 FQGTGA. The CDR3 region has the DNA TGTGCCAGCAGCCCCCGCAGGGGGCGCGGCGGGGAGCTGTTTTTT. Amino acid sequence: CASSPRRGRGGELFF.

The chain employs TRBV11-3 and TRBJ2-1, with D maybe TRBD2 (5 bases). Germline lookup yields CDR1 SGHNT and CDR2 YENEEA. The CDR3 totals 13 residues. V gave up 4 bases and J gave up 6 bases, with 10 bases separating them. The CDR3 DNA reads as TGTGCCAGCAGCTCGAAGCGGTTCAATGAGCAGTTCTTC. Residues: CASSSKRFNEQFF.

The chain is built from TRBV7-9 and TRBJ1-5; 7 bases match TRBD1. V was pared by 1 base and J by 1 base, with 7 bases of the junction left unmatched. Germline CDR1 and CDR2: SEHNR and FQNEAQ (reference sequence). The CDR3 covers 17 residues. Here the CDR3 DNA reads TGTGCCAGCAGCTTAGTCTTGAAGGGACAGAGCAATCAGCCCCAGCATTTT. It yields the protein CASSLVLKGQSNQPQHF.

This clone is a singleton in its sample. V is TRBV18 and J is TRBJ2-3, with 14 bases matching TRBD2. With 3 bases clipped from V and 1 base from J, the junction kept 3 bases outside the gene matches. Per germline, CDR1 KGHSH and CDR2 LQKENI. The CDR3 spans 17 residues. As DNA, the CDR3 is TGTGCCAGCTCACCCGGGACTAGCGGGAGCGGCACAGATACGCAGTATTTT. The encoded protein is CASSPGTSGSGTDTQYF.

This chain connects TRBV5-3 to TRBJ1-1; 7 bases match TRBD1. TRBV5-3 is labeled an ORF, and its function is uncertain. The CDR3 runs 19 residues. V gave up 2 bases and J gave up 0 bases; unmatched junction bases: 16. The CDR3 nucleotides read TGTGCCAGAAGCTTTATTCCCCTTTATCAACAGGGGATGAACACTGAAGCTTTCTTT. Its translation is CARSFIPLYQQGMNTEAFF.

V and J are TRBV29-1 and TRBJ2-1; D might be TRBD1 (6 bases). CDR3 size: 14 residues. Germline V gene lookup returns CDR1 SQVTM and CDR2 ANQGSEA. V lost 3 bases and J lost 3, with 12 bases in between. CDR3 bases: TGCAGCGTTGACGGACAGCCCGTCTACAATGAGCAGTTCTTC. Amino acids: CSVDGQPVYNEQFF.

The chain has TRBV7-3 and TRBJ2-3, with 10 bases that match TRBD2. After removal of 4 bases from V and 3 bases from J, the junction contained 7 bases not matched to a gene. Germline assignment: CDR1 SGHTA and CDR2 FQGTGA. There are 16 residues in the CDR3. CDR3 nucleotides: TGTGCCAGCAGCTCGGGACTAGCGATAGGTACAGATACGCAGTATTTT. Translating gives CASSSGLAIGTDTQYF.

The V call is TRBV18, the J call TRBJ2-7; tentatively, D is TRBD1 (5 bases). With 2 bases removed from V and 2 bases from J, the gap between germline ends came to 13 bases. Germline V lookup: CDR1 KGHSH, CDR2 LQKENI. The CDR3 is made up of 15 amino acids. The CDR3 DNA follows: TGTGCCAGCTCACCAACGCCCGACAGCACCTACGAGCAGTACTTC. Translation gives CASSPTPDSTYEQYF.

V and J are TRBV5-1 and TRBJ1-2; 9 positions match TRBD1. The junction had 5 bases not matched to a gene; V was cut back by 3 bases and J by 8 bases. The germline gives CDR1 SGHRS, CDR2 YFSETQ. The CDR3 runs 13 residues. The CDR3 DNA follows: TGCGCCAGCAGCTCTAACAGGGGGCCAGGCTACACCTTC. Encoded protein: CASSSNRGPGYTF.

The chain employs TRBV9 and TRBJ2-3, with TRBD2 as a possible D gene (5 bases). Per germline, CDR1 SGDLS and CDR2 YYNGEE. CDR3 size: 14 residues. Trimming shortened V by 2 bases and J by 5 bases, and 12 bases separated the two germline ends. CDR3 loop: CASSVSGKQDTQYF. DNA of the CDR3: TGTGCCAGCAGCGTTTCGGGGAAGCAAGATACGCAGTATTTT. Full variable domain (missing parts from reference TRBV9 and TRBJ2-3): DSGVTQTPKHLITATGQRVTLRCSPRSGDLSVYWYQQSLDQGLQFLIQYYNGEERAKGNILERFSAQQFPDLHSELNLSSLELGDSALYFCASSVSGKQDTQYFGPGTRLTVL.

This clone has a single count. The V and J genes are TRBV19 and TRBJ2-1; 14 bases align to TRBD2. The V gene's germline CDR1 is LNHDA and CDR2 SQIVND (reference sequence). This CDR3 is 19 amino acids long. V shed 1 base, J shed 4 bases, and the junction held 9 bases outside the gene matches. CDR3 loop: CASSIGRTSGRSRYNEQFF. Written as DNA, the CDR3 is TGTGCCAGTAGTATAGGTAGGACTAGCGGGAGGAGTCGGTACAATGAGCAGTTCTTC.

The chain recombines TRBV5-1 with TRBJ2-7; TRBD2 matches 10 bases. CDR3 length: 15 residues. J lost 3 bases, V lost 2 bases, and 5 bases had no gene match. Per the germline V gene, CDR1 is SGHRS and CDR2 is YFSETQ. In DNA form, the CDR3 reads TGCGCCAGCAGCTTACTAGCGGGGCCCTACTACGAGCAGTACTTC. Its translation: CASSLLAGPYYEQYF.

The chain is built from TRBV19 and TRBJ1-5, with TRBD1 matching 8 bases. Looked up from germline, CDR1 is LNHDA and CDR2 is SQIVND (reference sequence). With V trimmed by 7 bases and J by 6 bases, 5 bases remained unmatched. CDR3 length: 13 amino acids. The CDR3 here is CASKDRGSQPQHF. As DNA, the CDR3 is TGTGCCAGTAAAGACAGGGGAAGTCAGCCCCAGCATTTT. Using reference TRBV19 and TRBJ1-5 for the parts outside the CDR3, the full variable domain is DGGITQSPKYLFRKEGQNVTLSCEQNLNHDAMYWYRQDPGQGLRLIYYSQIVNDFQKGDIAEGYSVSREKKESFPLTVTSAQKNPTAFYLCASKDRGSQPQHFGDGTRLSIL.

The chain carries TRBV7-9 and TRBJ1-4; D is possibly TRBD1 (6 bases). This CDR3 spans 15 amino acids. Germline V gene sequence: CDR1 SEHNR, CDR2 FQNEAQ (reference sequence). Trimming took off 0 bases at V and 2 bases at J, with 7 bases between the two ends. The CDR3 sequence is CASSLAGATNEKLFF. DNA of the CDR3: TGTGCCAGCAGCTTAGCGGGGGCGACTAATGAAAAACTGTTTTTT.